Each of the 27 T cell receptor beta chains below was sequenced from the same sample in a study of blood T cell repertoires in COVID-19. Assay: immunoSEQ multiplex PCR; the TCRdb copy retains only in-frame clones and omits some. This sample yields roughly 81,000 clones, of which around 82% are seen a single time; less than 11% belongs to the top ten. The sample comprised peripheral blood. The receptor set was obtained from a man aged 60-69 years with acute or convalescent COVID-19.

The CDR3 DNA follows: TGTGCCAGCGACAGGGGGGCCAACTATGGCTACACCTTC. This encodes CASDRGANYGYTF. This chain uses TRBV5-8 with TRBJ1-2; TRBD1 agrees at 9 bases. The junction had 3 bases not matched to a gene; V was cut back by 7 bases and J by 2 bases. This CDR3 contains 13 residues. The germline CDR1 and CDR2 sequences are SGHTS and YDEGEE. The whole variable domain, filled in from reference TRBV5-8 and TRBJ1-2, reads EAGVTQSPTHLIKTRGQQATLRCSPISGHTSVYWYQQALGLGLQFLLWYDEGEERNRGNFPPRFSGRQFPNYSSELNVNALELEDSALYLCASDRGANYGYTFGSGTRLTVV.

A word on this clone: At one end, the junction sequence differs from germline, possibly due to a read error. The chain has TRBV7-7 and TRBJ2-2, with TRBD2 matching over 7 bases. This CDR3 has 14 residues. Germline lookup yields CDR1 SSHAT and CDR2 FNYEAQ (reference sequence). The CDR3 spells CASSPPGGTGELFF. The CDR3 DNA is TGTGCTAGCAGCCCGCCCGGGGGGACCGGGGAGCTGTTTTTT. Combining the CDR3 with reference TRBV7-7 and TRBJ2-2 gives the whole variable domain GAGVSQSPRYKVTKRGQDVTLRCDPISSHATLYWYQQALGQGPEFLTYFNYEAQPDKSGLPSDRFSAERPEGSISTLTIQRTEQRDSAMYRCASSPPGGTGELFFGEGSRLTVL.

CDR3 sequence: CASSRLLAGTDKDTQYF. DNA for the CDR3: TGTGCCAGCAGTCGGCTCTTGGCCGGGACTGACAAAGATACGCAGTATTTT. The chain joins TRBV3-1 (or the pseudogene TRBV3-2) to TRBJ2-3; D might be TRBD2 (6 bases). CDR3 length: 17 amino acids. In germline, CDR1 is LGHDT, CDR2 YNNKEL (reference sequence). V dropped 6 bases and J dropped 5 bases, with 24 bases sitting between them.

The chain joins TRBV5-1 to TRBJ2-2; D perhaps matches TRBD2 (5 bases). The V end was cut by 0 bases, the J end by 4 bases, with 7 bases between. The germline V gene has CDR1 SGHRS and CDR2 YFSETQ. CDR3 length: 14 residues. CDR3 sequence reads: CASSLGTPTGELFF. The DNA of the CDR3 is TGCGCCAGCAGCTTGGGGACTCCCACCGGGGAGCTGTTTTTT.

The J gene is TRBJ2-1, the V gene TRBV19, with 12 positions matching TRBD2. The CDR3 consists of 17 residues. CDR1 is LNHDA and CDR2 is SQIVND in the germline V gene (reference sequence). V shed 1 base, J shed 1 base, and the junction held 2 bases outside the gene matches. CDR3 nucleotide sequence: TGTGCCAGTAGTATAGGAGGGACTAGCGGGTCCTACAATGAGCAGTTCTTC. Amino acids: CASSIGGTSGSYNEQFF. Full variable domain (missing parts from reference TRBV19 and TRBJ2-1): DGGITQSPKYLFRKEGQNVTLSCEQNLNHDAMYWYRQDPGQGLRLIYYSQIVNDFQKGDIAEGYSVSREKKESFPLTVTSAQKNPTAFYLCASSIGGTSGSYNEQFFGPGTRLTVL.

The V call is TRBV10-1, the J call TRBJ2-3; 9 bases line up with TRBD2. J lost 4 bases, V lost 6 bases, and 11 bases had no gene match. CDR3 length: 16 amino acids. Germline V gene lookup returns CDR1 WNHNN and CDR2 SYGVQD (reference sequence). The CDR3, as DNA: TGCGCCAGCAGCCCTGGGACTAGCTGGGGTGCAGATACGCAGTATTTT. Its protein is CASSPGTSWGADTQYF.

The chain joins TRBV9 to TRBJ1-4; D perhaps matches TRBD1 (6 bases). The germline CDR1 and CDR2 sequences are SGDLS and YYNGEE. The CDR3 has 16 amino acids. The V end lost 2 bases, the J end lost 4 bases, and 15 bases lay between the germline ends. CDR3 loop: CASSVWKGDDNEKLFF. The CDR3 DNA follows: TGTGCCAGCAGCGTTTGGAAGGGGGACGATAATGAAAAACTGTTTTTT. The full variable domain, its missing parts supplied by reference TRBV9 and TRBJ1-4, is DSGVTQTPKHLITATGQRVTLRCSPRSGDLSVYWYQQSLDQGLQFLIQYYNGEERAKGNILERFSAQQFPDLHSELNLSSLELGDSALYFCASSVWKGDDNEKLFFGSGTQLSVL.

The rearrangement uses TRBV6-6 and TRBJ2-7, with D possibly being TRBD1 (5 bases). This CDR3 contains 15 residues. Germline V gene lookup returns CDR1 MNHNY and CDR2 SVGAGI (reference sequence). V was clipped by 2 bases and J by 5 bases, with 16 bases between them. The CDR3 DNA follows: TGTGCCAGCAGTTACAAAGAAAGTCAGGGCCACGAGCAGTACTTC. Its protein is CASSYKESQGHEQYF.

The V and J genes are TRBV7-2 and TRBJ2-1; D is unresolved. Deletions cut 1 base from V and 4 bases from J, with 8 bases between. CDR3 size: 14 residues. Germline lookup yields CDR1 SGHTA and CDR2 FQGNSA. This chain's CDR3 is CASSLVPLYNEQFF. CDR3 in DNA: TGTGCCAGCAGCTTAGTCCCGCTATACAATGAGCAGTTCTTC.

The chain is built from TRBV24-1 and TRBJ2-1, with 10 bases lining up with TRBD2. V lost 4 bases to trimming and J lost 8 bases; unmatched junction nucleotides: 7. Per germline, CDR1 KGHDR and CDR2 SFDVKD. The CDR3 totals 15 residues. The CDR3 coding sequence is TGTGCCACCAGTGAGGTGTCTAGCGGGAGAGATGAGCAGTTCTTC. This gives the protein CATSEVSSGRDEQFF.

This clone was observed a few times. The rearrangement links TRBV6-2 or TRBV6-3 to TRBJ2-3; D is unclear. V lost 2 bases to trimming and J lost 7 bases, with 4 bases between them. Germline loops: CDR1 MNHEY, CDR2 SVGEGT. CDR3 length: 11 residues. The CDR3 region is CASSYGYTQYF. Here the CDR3 DNA reads TGTGCCAGCAGTTACGGCTATACGCAGTATTTT.

The V call is TRBV24-1, the J call TRBJ1-5; 8 bases align to TRBD1. The V and J ends lost 12 bases and 3 bases, in that order; junction bases with no gene match: 6. CDR3 size: 13 residues. Germline V gives CDR1 KGHDR, CDR2 SFDVKD. The chain's CDR3 is CAADRVDNQPQHF. In DNA, the CDR3 is TGTGCCGCGGACAGGGTTGACAATCAGCCCCAGCATTTT.

The V gene is TRBV7-6, the J gene TRBJ2-7; 9 bases map to TRBD2. The ends lost 5 bases at V and 6 bases at J; junction bases unmatched: 5. From germline, CDR1 is SGHVS and CDR2 FNYEAQ. The CDR3 sequence is 13 residues long. The CDR3 nucleotides read TGTGCCAGCAGCCGCCAGCGGGAGGTCGAGCAGTACTTC. It specifies CASSRQREVEQYF.

V gene TRBV9 combines with J gene TRBJ2-7; possible D gene TRBD1, 6 bases. Looked up from germline, CDR1 is SGDLS and CDR2 is YYNGEE. The CDR3 loop spans 14 amino acids. Deletions cut 4 bases from V and 0 bases from J, with 11 bases between. CDR3 protein: CASSSSGHSYEQYF. As DNA, the CDR3 is TGTGCCAGCAGCTCATCGGGACACTCCTACGAGCAGTACTTC.

The V and J genes are TRBV3-1 (or the pseudogene TRBV3-2) and TRBJ1-2; D unresolved. CDR1 and CDR2 (germline): LGHDT, YNNKEL (reference sequence). The CDR3 sequence is 14 residues long. The V end lost 0 bases, the J end lost 3 bases, and 8 bases lay between the germline ends. Written as DNA, the CDR3 is TGTGCCAGCAGCCAAGATGCCGGAGACTATGGCTACACCTTC. This codes for CASSQDAGDYGYTF.

The chain recombines TRBV28 with TRBJ2-5; weak D call: TRBD2 (5 bases). The germline V gene encodes CDR1 MDHEN and CDR2 SYDVKM. V lost 6 bases to trimming and J lost 0 bases, with 14 bases between them. The CDR3 covers 15 residues. CDR3 region: CASREDRAYQETQYF. The DNA for the CDR3 is TGTGCCAGCAGGGAGGACCGAGCGTACCAAGAGACCCAGTACTTC.

The chain joins TRBV5-1 to TRBJ2-2; possibly TRBD2 for D (6 bases). CDR1 and CDR2 (germline): SGHRS, YFSETQ. The CDR3 runs to 16 residues. Trimming shortened V by 0 bases and J by 1 base, and 10 bases separated the two germline ends. CDR3 protein: CASSLVVGGNTGELFF. CDR3 sequence (DNA): TGCGCCAGCAGCTTGGTAGTGGGAGGGAACACCGGGGAGCTGTTTTTT.

V usage is TRBV5-1 and J usage is TRBJ1-1; 7 bases line up with TRBD1. The trim removed 4 bases at V and 7 bases at J, leaving 10 bases unmatched. Germline CDR1 SGHRS, CDR2 YFSETQ. CDR3 length: 14 residues. The chain's CDR3 is CASSRGQTENEAFF. Written as DNA, the CDR3 is TGCGCCAGCAGCAGGGGACAGACCGAGAATGAAGCTTTCTTT.

CDR3 sequence: CASSLAPWGAGNYNEQFF. The CDR3 bases are TGCGCCAGCAGCTTGGCACCCTGGGGAGCGGGGAATTACAATGAGCAGTTCTTC. V is TRBV5-1 and J is TRBJ2-1; TRBD2 matches 7 bases. CDR3 length: 18 amino acids. Germline trimming cut 0 bases from V and 4 bases from J; bases unmatched to any gene: 13. Germline CDR1 reads SGHRS; CDR2 reads YFSETQ.

CDR3 in DNA: TGTGCCAGCAGTGATGTAGCGGGACGAGCCTACAATGAGCAGTTCTTC. Translating it yields CASSDVAGRAYNEQFF. V gene TRBV28 combines with J gene TRBJ2-1, with 8 bases aligning to TRBD2. V shed 5 bases and J 2 bases; nucleotides not matched to a gene: 8. From germline, CDR1 is MDHEN and CDR2 SYDVKM. The CDR3 is 16 amino acids.

V is TRBV6-5 and J is TRBJ1-1; maybe TRBD1 (5 bases). The CDR3 has 12 amino acids. V dropped 4 bases and J dropped 7 bases, with 10 bases sitting between them. In germline, CDR1 is MNHEY, CDR2 SVGAGI. In DNA, the CDR3 is TGTGCCAGCAGTTTCAGGGCAGGTGAAGCTTTCTTT. As protein: CASSFRAGEAFF.

In nucleotides, the CDR3 is TGTGCCAGCAGTGGCGGACAGGTTCGCGAGCAGTTCTTC. The encoded protein is CASSGGQVREQFF. The chain recombines TRBV2 with TRBJ2-1; 7 bases fit TRBD1. Germline lookup yields CDR1 SNHLY and CDR2 FYNNEI. The V segment lost 4 bases and the J segment 10 bases; nucleotides outside the gene matches: 7. The CDR3 has 13 residues. The entire variable domain, with the rest obtained from reference TRBV2 and TRBJ2-1, is as follows: EPEVTQTPSHQVTQMGQEVILRCVPISNHLYFYWYRQILGQKVEFLVSFYNNEISEKSEIFDDQFSVERPDGSNFTLKIRSTKLEDSAMYFCASSGGQVREQFFGPGTRLTVL.

The chain links TRBV2 to TRBJ2-2; possibly TRBD2 for D (5 bases). The V and J ends lost 7 bases and 2 bases respectively, with 11 bases between them. The germline V gene encodes CDR1 SNHLY and CDR2 FYNNEI. This CDR3 is built from 14 residues. CDR3 sequence: CASKRSVNTGELFF. The CDR3 nucleotides are TGTGCCAGCAAGCGGTCAGTCAACACCGGGGAGCTGTTTTTT.

CDR3 nucleotides: TGTGCCATCAGTGAGTTGGACTACCTCACAGATACGCAGTATTTT. Protein product: CAISELDYLTDTQYF. V and J are TRBV10-3 and TRBJ2-3; tentatively, D is TRBD2 (6 bases). The CDR3 extends over 15 amino acids. Germline values: CDR1 ENHRY, CDR2 SYGVKD. Trimming shortened V by 1 base and J by 2 bases, and 10 bases separated the two germline ends.

The chain joins TRBV6-2 or TRBV6-3 to TRBJ1-5; 8 positions agree with TRBD1. There are 15 residues in the CDR3. V gave up 5 bases and J gave up 1 base; unmatched junction bases: 4. Germline V gives CDR1 MNHEY, CDR2 SVGEGT. CDR3 sequence: CASSQRQGSNQPQHF. Here the CDR3 DNA reads TGTGCCAGCAGTCAGCGACAGGGGAGCAATCAGCCCCAGCATTTT.

This clone turned up a few times. CDR3 sequence (DNA): TGCGCCAGCAGCCACCCCATGGAAAGGAGTGGTGGCGAGCAGTACTTC. Its protein is CASSHPMERSGGEQYF. This chain connects TRBV4-1 to TRBJ2-7; D remains ambiguous. Germline values: CDR1 MGHRA, CDR2 YSYEKL. This CDR3 is 16 amino acids long. V lost 3 bases, J lost 6 bases, and 21 bases lay in between.

This rearrangement joins TRBV5-1 to TRBJ1-4; D remains unclear. The germline V gene encodes CDR1 SGHRS and CDR2 YFSETQ. The CDR3 runs to 13 residues. V was trimmed by 4 bases and J by 6 bases, leaving 10 bases between them. The DNA of the CDR3 is TGCGCCAGCAGCCCGAGCGCCGATGAAAAACTGTTTTTT. This gives the protein CASSPSADEKLFF.